A single sample gave rise to the 23 T cell receptor beta chains below, sequenced in a study of shared clonotypes between healthy human individuals. CD45RO-negative, CCR7-positively selected cells formed the naive CD8 fraction, excluding terminally differentiated effector memory CD45RA+ cells. Only in-frame clones appear in the TCRdb table, and some are missing; sequencing was by immunoSEQ multiplex PCR. The sample carries about 870,000 clones, nearly 95% recorded once. Sequencing was done on a sample of naive CD8+ T cells sorted from blood. All receptors derive from a man aged 25-45 years in good health.

The chain has TRBV7-8 and TRBJ2-5; D is possibly TRBD1 (7 bases). This CDR3 is 15 amino acids long. CDR1 is SGHVS, CDR2 FQNEAQ, per germline. Trimming took off 2 bases at V and 2 bases at J, with 12 bases between the two ends. The CDR3 loop reads CASSLRQGGQETQYF. The DNA for the CDR3 is TGTGCCAGCAGCTTACGTCAGGGGGGACAAGAGACCCAGTACTTC. Complete variable domain (other parts from reference TRBV7-8 and TRBJ2-5): GAGVSQSPRYKVAKRGQDVALRCDPISGHVSLFWYQQALGQGPEFLTYFQNEAQLDKSGLPSDRFFAERPEGSVSTLKIQRTQQEDSAVYLCASSLRQGGQETQYFGPGTRLLVL.

This chain connects TRBV6-5 to TRBJ2-1, with D perhaps TRBD1 or TRBD2 (6 bases each). V was trimmed by 10 bases and J by 14 bases, leaving 15 bases between them. CDR1 is MNHEY, CDR2 SVGAGI, per germline. The CDR3 runs 10 residues. The chain's CDR3 is CATTSGEEFF. CDR3 DNA sequence: TGTGCCACGACATCAGGGGAGGAGTTCTTC.

CDR3 loop: CASSSDSLGYNEQFF. CDR3 DNA sequence: TGTGCCAGCAGCTCGGACAGCTTGGGCTACAATGAGCAGTTCTTC. The gene calls are TRBV7-8 and TRBJ2-1, with D possibly matching TRBD1 (6 bases). Trimming removed 4 bases at V and 3 bases at J, with 13 bases between. Germline V gene sequence: CDR1 SGHVS, CDR2 FQNEAQ. The CDR3 extends over 15 amino acids.

Worth noting for this clone: One end of the junction varies from germline; a read error may be responsible. This sequence joins TRBV7-9 and TRBJ2-2; TRBD1 agrees at 7 bases. The germline V gene has CDR1 SEHNR and CDR2 FQNEAQ (reference sequence). The CDR3 length is 15 residues. CDR3 in amino acids: CASSSRDSVTRELFF. The CDR3 nucleotides are TGTGCCAGCAGCTCCCGGGACAGTGTCACCAGGGAGCTGTTTTTT.

This clone was seen only a few times. The same CDR3 is also encoded by other DNA sequences in this sample. V is TRBV27 and J is TRBJ1-5; D unresolved. This CDR3 contains 14 residues. V was clipped by 0 bases and J by 4 bases, with 7 bases between them. The germline V gene has CDR1 MNHEY and CDR2 SMNVEV (reference sequence). CDR3 protein: CASSLSRGNQPQHF. In DNA, the CDR3 is TGTGCCAGCAGTTTATCCCGGGGAAATCAGCCCCAGCATTTT.

The V and J genes are TRBV15 and TRBJ1-4; no firm D call. Germline CDR1 and CDR2: LNHNV and YYDKDF (reference sequence). CDR3 length: 13 amino acids. Trimming removed 2 bases at V and 8 bases at J, with 9 bases between. CDR3 sequence reads: CATSRTSGEKLFF. Written as DNA, the CDR3 is TGTGCCACCAGCAGAACCTCGGGGGAAAAACTGTTTTTT.

Notes on this clone: The same CDR3 arises from other DNA sequences in this sample as well. V gene TRBV7-8 combines with J gene TRBJ2-7, with D hard to call. Germline assignment: CDR1 SGHVS and CDR2 FQNEAQ. This CDR3 comprises 14 residues. The germline V and J ends were trimmed by 1 base and 0 bases, with 7 bases remaining between them. The CDR3 reads CASSLVASSYEQYF. Written as DNA, the CDR3 is TGTGCCAGCAGCTTAGTTGCGAGCTCCTACGAGCAGTACTTC.

V is TRBV12-5 and J is TRBJ2-5, with 9 bases lining up with TRBD2. Germline CDR1 LGHNT, CDR2 FRNRAP. The CDR3 totals 15 residues. Trimming took 2 bases from V and 2 from J; bases not matched to a gene: 3. For the CDR3, the DNA is TGTGCTAGTGGTTTGACGGCGGGAGGGCAAGAGACCCAGTACTTC. This encodes CASGLTAGGQETQYF.

This clone was observed once. The V gene is TRBV25-1, the J gene TRBJ2-2, with 8 bases identical to TRBD1. The CDR3 consists of 16 residues. Germline V gene sequence: CDR1 MGHDK, CDR2 SYGVNS. V dropped 3 bases and J dropped 5; count of bases not matched to a gene: 8. The CDR3, as DNA: TGTGCCAGCAGTGATCGAGGACAGGGTGGGACCGGGGAGCTGTTTTTT. Residues: CASSDRGQGGTGELFF.

On this clone itself: In the same sample, other DNA sequences code for this CDR3. The chain couples TRBV7-9 to TRBJ2-1; D may be TRBD1 (6 bases). Per germline, CDR1 SEHNR and CDR2 FQNEAQ (reference sequence). The CDR3 length is 16 residues. With 1 base removed from V and 0 bases from J, the gap between germline ends came to 10 bases. CDR3 nucleotides: TGTGCCAGCAGCTTAGTAGGGGGAAGCTCCTACAATGAGCAGTTCTTC. It translates to CASSLVGGSSYNEQFF.

The chain recombines TRBV14 with TRBJ2-1; D not certain. CDR3 length: 13 amino acids. Germline V lookup: CDR1 SGHDN, CDR2 FVKESK. With 6 bases removed from V and 3 bases from J, the gap between germline ends came to 9 bases. DNA for the CDR3: TGTGCCAGCAGATCGACAAACTACAATGAGCAGTTCTTC. Translating it yields CASRSTNYNEQFF. The full variable domain, in which reference TRBV14 and TRBJ2-1 provide the parts outside the CDR3, is EAGVTQFPSHSVIEKGQTVTLRCDPISGHDNLYWYRRVMGKEIKFLLHFVKESKQDESGMPNNRFLAERTGGTYSTLKVQPAELEDSGVYFCASRSTNYNEQFFGPGTRLTVL.

The chain is built from TRBV28 and TRBJ1-2, with D possibly matching TRBD1 (6 bases). Per germline, CDR1 MDHEN and CDR2 SYDVKM. V was shortened by 5 bases and J by 5 bases, with 12 bases between the two germline ends. This CDR3 has 13 amino acids. The CDR3 here is CASSGDRQYGYTF. The DNA of the CDR3 is TGTGCCAGCAGTGGCGACAGGCAGTATGGCTACACCTTC.

The chain uses TRBV2 and TRBJ1-2; TRBD1 matches at 9 bases. The V and J ends lost 6 bases and 7 bases, in that order; junction bases with no gene match: 9. The V gene's germline CDR1 is SNHLY and CDR2 FYNNEI. The CDR3 totals 14 residues. The DNA of the CDR3 is TGTGCCAGCAGCGAAACGACAGGGGGTCTTGGCTACACCTTC. Translated: CASSETTGGLGYTF.

This clone turned up a few times. This chain joins TRBV6-5 and TRBJ2-7; 9 bases match TRBD2. Germline V lookup: CDR1 MNHEY, CDR2 SVGAGI. The junction had 6 bases not matched to a gene; V was cut back by 6 bases and J by 3 bases. The CDR3 loop spans 14 amino acids. CDR3 in DNA: TGTGCCAGCAGCCCGGGACTAGCTGACTACGAGCAGTACTTC. It is translated as CASSPGLADYEQYF.

This chain links TRBV25-1 with TRBJ1-1, with TRBD1 matching 10 bases. Trimming removed 4 bases from V and 5 bases from J; junction bases left unmatched: 16. Germline-derived CDR1 and CDR2 are MGHDK and SYGVNS. This CDR3 has 18 amino acids. The DNA for the CDR3 is TGTGCCAGCAGTGGAATTAACCGGGACAGGGGAATAAGGACTGAAGCTTTCTTT. The encoded protein is CASSGINRDRGIRTEAFF.

The rearrangement uses TRBV7-9 and TRBJ1-1, with D perhaps TRBD1 (6 bases). The CDR3 covers 15 residues. Looked up from germline, CDR1 is SEHNR and CDR2 is FQNEAQ (reference sequence). V was trimmed by 1 base and J by 4 bases, leaving 13 bases between them. The CDR3 is CASSLGSAGVTEAFF. CDR3 in DNA: TGTGCCAGCAGCTTAGGTTCGGCAGGGGTCACTGAAGCTTTCTTT.

V usage is TRBV30 and J usage is TRBJ2-5; 12 bases fit TRBD2. With 2 bases clipped from V and 0 bases from J, the junction kept 4 bases outside the gene matches. Germline CDR1 GTSNPN, CDR2 SVGIG (reference sequence). The length of the CDR3 is 16 residues. The CDR3 sequence: CAWSTGLAGHQETQYF. As DNA, the CDR3 is TGTGCCTGGAGTACGGGACTAGCGGGCCACCAAGAGACCCAGTACTTC.

In its sample, this clone was seen once. The chain employs TRBV9 and TRBJ2-3, with 12 bases aligning to TRBD2. The trim removed 6 bases at V and 1 base at J, leaving 3 bases unmatched. CDR1 is SGDLS, CDR2 YYNGEE, per germline. There are 15 residues in the CDR3. The CDR3 DNA reads TGTGCCAGCAAGGGACTAGCGGGTGGCACAGATACGCAGTATTTT. Encoded protein: CASKGLAGGTDTQYF.

This chain uses TRBV28 with TRBJ2-7; TRBD1 is a possible D gene (6 bases). V was pared by 5 bases and J by 2 bases, with 13 bases between. CDR3 length: 14 residues. Germline CDR1 is MDHEN and CDR2 is SYDVKM. CDR3 protein: CASSLRDITYEQYF. For the CDR3, the DNA is TGTGCCAGCAGTCTCCGGGACATAACCTACGAGCAGTACTTC.

The chain joins TRBV19 to TRBJ1-5, with unresolved D. CDR3 length: 16 residues. CDR1 and CDR2 from the germline V gene are LNHDA and SQIVND (reference sequence). The V end was cut by 3 bases, the J end by 6 bases, with 18 bases between. The CDR3 loop reads CASSIQGRTVGQPQHF. CDR3 sequence (DNA): TGTGCCAGTAGTATCCAAGGACGGACCGTGGGTCAGCCCCAGCATTTT.

The chain's CDR3 is CASSVGRYNEQFF. The CDR3 region has the DNA TGTGCCAGCAGCGTAGGGCGGTACAATGAGCAGTTCTTC. This chain links TRBV7-2 with TRBJ2-1; no clear D. Germline V gene sequence: CDR1 SGHTA, CDR2 FQGNSA. The V end was cut by 5 bases, the J end by 4 bases, with 9 bases between. CDR3 length: 13 amino acids.

In nucleotides, the CDR3 is TGTGCCAGCAGTCCTACTCCGGGCCCGGGGCGTGAGCAGTTCTTC. This gives the protein CASSPTPGPGREQFF. The chain uses TRBV6-4 and TRBJ2-1; D might be TRBD1 or TRBD2, each matching 5 bases. This CDR3 comprises 15 residues. Per germline, CDR1 MRHNA and CDR2 SNTAGT. V gave up 5 bases and J gave up 9 bases, with 20 bases separating them.

The J gene is TRBJ2-1, the V gene TRBV6-6; 10 bases line up with TRBD2. Germline lookup yields CDR1 MNHNY and CDR2 SVGAGI (reference sequence). The CDR3 is 14 residues long. The ends lost 5 bases at V and 8 bases at J; junction bases unmatched: 6. The CDR3 region has the DNA TGTGCCAGCAGTCCCGGACTAGCGGCGCATGAGCAGTTCTTC. Its protein is CASSPGLAAHEQFF.